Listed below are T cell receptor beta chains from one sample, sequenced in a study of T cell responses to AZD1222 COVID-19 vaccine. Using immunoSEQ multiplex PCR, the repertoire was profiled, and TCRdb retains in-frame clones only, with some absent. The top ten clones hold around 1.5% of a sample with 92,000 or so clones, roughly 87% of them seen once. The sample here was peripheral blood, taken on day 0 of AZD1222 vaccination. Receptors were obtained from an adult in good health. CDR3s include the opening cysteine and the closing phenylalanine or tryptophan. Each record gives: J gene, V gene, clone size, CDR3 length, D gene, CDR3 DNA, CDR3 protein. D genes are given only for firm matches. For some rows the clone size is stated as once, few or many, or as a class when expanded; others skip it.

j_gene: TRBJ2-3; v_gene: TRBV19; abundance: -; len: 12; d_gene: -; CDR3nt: TGTGCCAGTAGTATAGATTGGGATACGCAGTATTTT; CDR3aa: CASSIDWDTQYF
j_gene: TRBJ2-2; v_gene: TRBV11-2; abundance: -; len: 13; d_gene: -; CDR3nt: TGTGCCAGCAGCTTAGATTGGAACGGGGAGCTGTTTTTT; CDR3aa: CASSLDWNGELFF
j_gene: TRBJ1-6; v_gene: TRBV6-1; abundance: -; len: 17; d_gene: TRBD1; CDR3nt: TGTGCCAGCAGTGAACTGGTGGGGACAGCCTATAATTCACCCCTCCACTTT; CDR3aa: CASSELVGTAYNSPLHF
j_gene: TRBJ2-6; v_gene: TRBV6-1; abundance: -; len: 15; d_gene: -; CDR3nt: TGTGCCAGCAGTGAAGAAATCTCTGGGGCCAACGTCCTGACTTTC; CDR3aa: CASSEEISGANVLTF
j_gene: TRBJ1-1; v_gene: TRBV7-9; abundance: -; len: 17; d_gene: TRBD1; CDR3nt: TGTGCCAGCAGCTCACCGGGACAGGGGACGGTAGGCGCTGAAGCTTTCTTT; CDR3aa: CASSSPGQGTVGAEAFF
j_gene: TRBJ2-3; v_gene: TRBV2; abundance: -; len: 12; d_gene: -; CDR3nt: TGTGCCAGCACGAGGACCACAGATACGCAGTATTTT; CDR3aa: CASTRTTDTQYF
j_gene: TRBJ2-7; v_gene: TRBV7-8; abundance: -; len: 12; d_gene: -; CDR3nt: TGTGCCAGCAGAGGCAGGGACTACGAGCAGTACTTC; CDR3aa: CASRGRDYEQYF
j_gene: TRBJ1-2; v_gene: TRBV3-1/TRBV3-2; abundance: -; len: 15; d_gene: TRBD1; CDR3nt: TGTGCCAGCAGCCAATCGGACAGGGACAACTATGGCTACACCTTC; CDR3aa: CASSQSDRDNYGYTF
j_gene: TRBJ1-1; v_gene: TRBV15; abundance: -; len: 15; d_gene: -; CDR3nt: TGTGCCACCAGCAGCGGACCCCCGAGGAACACTGAAGCTTTCTTT; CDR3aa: CATSSGPPRNTEAFF
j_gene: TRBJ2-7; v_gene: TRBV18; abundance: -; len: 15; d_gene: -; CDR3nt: TGTGCCAGCTCACCTTTAGGGGTAGCGACCTACGAGCAGTACTTC; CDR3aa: CASSPLGVATYEQYF
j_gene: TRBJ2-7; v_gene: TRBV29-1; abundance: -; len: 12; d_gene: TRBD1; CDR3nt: TGCAGCGCTGGACAGGGAGGAGGGGAGCAGTACTTC; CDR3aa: CSAGQGGGEQYF
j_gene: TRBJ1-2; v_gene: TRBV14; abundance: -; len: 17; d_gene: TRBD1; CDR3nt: TGTGCCAGCAGTGTTTGGTCCGGACCGGGGACAGATTATGGCTACACCTTC; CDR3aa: CASSVWSGPGTDYGYTF
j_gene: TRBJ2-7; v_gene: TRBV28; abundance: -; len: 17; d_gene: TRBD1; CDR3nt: TGTGCCAGCAGTGCGAGACCGGGACAGAGGAGCTCCTACGAGCAGTACTTC; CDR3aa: CASSARPGQRSSYEQYF
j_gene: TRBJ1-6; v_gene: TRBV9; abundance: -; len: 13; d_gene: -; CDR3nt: TGTGCCAGCAGCGTAGCCACTAATTCACCCCTCCACTTT; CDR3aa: CASSVATNSPLHF
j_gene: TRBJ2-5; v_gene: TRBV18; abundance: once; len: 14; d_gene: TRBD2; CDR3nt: TGTGCCAGCTCCCGGCGGGGGAGCCAAGAGACCCAGTACTTC; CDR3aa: CASSRRGSQETQYF